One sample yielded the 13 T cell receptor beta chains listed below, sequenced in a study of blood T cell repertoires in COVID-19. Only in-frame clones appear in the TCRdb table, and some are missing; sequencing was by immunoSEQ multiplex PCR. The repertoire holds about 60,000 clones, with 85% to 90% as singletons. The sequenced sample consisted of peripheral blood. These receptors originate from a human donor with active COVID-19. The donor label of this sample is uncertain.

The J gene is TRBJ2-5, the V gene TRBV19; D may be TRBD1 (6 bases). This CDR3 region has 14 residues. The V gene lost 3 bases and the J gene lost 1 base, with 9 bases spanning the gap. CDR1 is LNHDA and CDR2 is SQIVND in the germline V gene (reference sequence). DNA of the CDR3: TGTGCCAGTAGTATGGGACAAGTCCAAGAGACCCAGTACTTC. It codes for CASSMGQVQETQYF.

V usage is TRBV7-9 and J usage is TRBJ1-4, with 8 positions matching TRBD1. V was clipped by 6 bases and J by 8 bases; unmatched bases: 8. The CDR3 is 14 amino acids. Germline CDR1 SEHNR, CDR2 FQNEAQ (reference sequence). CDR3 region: CASREAGGREKLFF. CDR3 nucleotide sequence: TGTGCCAGCAGGGAGGCAGGGGGCAGGGAAAAACTGTTTTTT.

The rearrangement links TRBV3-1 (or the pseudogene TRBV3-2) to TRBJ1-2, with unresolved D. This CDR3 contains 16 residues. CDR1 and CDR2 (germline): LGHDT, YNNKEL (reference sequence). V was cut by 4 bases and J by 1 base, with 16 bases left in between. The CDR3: CASSRVQSSLNYGYTF. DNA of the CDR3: TGTGCCAGCAGCCGGGTACAGAGTTCTCTTAACTATGGCTACACCTTC.

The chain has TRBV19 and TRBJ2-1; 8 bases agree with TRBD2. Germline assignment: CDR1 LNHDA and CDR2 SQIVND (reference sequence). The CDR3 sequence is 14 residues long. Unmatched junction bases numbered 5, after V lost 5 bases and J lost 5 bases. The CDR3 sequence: CASSSGTRNNEQFF. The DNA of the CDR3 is TGTGCCAGTAGTTCCGGGACTAGAAACAATGAGCAGTTCTTC. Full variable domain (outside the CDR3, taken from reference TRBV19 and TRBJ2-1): DGGITQSPKYLFRKEGQNVTLSCEQNLNHDAMYWYRQDPGQGLRLIYYSQIVNDFQKGDIAEGYSVSREKKESFPLTVTSAQKNPTAFYLCASSSGTRNNEQFFGPGTRLTVL.

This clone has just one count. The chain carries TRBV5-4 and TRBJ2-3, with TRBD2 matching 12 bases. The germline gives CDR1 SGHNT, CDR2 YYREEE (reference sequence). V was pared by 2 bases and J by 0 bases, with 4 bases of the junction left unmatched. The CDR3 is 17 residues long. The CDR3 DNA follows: TGTGCCAGCAGCTTTCTAGCGGGGGGGCCGAGCACAGATACGCAGTATTTT. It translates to CASSFLAGGPSTDTQYF.

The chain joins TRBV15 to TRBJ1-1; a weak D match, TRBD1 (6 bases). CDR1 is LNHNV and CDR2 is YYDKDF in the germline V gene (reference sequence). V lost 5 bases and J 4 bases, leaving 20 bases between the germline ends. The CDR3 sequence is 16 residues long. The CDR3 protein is CATSLGIGGRGTEAFF. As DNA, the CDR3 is TGTGCCACCAGCTTGGGCATAGGGGGAAGGGGCACTGAAGCTTTCTTT.

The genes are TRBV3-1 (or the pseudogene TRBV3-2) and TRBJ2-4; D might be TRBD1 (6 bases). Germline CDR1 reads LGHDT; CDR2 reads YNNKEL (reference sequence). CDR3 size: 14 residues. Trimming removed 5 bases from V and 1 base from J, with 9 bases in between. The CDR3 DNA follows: TGTGCCAGCAGCTTTGACAGGGCCAAAAACATTCAGTACTTC. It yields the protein CASSFDRAKNIQYF.

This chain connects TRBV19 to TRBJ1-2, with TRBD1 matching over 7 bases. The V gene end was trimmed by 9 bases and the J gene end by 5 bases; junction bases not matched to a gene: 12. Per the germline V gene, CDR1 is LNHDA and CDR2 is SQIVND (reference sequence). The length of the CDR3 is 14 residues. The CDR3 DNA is TGTGCCAGCCGAACGATAGGGGGCTCGTATGGCTACACCTTC. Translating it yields CASRTIGGSYGYTF.

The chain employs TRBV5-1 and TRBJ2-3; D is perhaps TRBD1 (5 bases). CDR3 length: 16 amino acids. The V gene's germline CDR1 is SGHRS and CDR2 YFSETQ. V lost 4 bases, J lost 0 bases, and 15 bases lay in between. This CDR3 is CASSPRTIYSTDTQYF. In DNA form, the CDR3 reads TGCGCCAGCAGCCCAAGGACAATTTATAGCACAGATACGCAGTATTTT.

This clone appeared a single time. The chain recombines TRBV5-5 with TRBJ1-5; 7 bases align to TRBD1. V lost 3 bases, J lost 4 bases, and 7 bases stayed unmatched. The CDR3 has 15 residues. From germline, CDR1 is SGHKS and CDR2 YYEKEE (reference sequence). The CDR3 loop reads CASSSGTEENQPQHF. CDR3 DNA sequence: TGTGCCAGCAGCTCCGGGACAGAAGAGAATCAGCCCCAGCATTTT.

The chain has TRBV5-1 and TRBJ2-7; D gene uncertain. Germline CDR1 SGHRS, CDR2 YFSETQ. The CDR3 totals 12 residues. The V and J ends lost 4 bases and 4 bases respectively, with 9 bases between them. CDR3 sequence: CASSPVGYEQYF. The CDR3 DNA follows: TGCGCCAGCAGCCCGGTCGGGTACGAGCAGTACTTC.

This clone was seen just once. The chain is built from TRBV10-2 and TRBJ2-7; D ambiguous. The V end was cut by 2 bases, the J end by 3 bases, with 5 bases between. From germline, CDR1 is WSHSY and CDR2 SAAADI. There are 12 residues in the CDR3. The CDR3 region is CASSESYYEQYF. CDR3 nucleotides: TGCGCCAGCAGTGAGAGCTACTACGAGCAGTACTTC.

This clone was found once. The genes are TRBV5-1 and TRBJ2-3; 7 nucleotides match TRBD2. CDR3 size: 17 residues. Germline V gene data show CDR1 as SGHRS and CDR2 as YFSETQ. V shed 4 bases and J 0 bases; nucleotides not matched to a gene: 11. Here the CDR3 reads CASSTSAGESSTDTQYF. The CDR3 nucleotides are TGCGCCAGCAGCACATCCGCGGGGGAGTCTAGCACAGATACGCAGTATTTT.